Shown below are 20 T cell receptor beta chains from a single sample sequenced in a study of vaccination and CD4 T cells after COVID-19. Sequencing of cultured CD4+ T cell DNA used the Oncomine TCR Beta short-read assay. TCRdb fed the PCR reads into MiXCR, producing one record per CDR3 protein. This sample has approximately 26,000 distinct CDR3 sequences, with about three fifths found just once. Their recognized antigens are unknown. Regarding treatment: 10-day PBMC culture with coronavirus spike peptide pools or control peptides (ViraFEST assay). Sequencing was done on a sample of CD4+ T cells from blood, cultured in vitro. The receptors here all came from a human donor who had recovered from COVID-19.

This sequence joins TRBV15 and TRBJ2-5; D gene unclear. Trimming shortened V by 3 bases and J by 5 bases, and 13 bases separated the two germline ends. The germline V gene encodes CDR1 LNHNV and CDR2 YYDKDF (reference sequence). This CDR3 is built from 14 residues. CDR3: CATSSRGFEETQYF. In DNA form, the CDR3 reads TGTGCCACCAGCAGCCGTGGGTTTGAGGAGACCCAGTACTTC.

The rearrangement links TRBV15 to TRBJ2-1; TRBD2 matches at 11 bases. After removal of 3 bases from V and 6 bases from J, the junction contained 7 bases not matched to a gene. Germline assignment: CDR1 LNHNV and CDR2 YYDKDF (reference sequence). This CDR3 comprises 16 residues. CDR3 sequence (DNA): TGTGCCACCAGCAGGGAGATAGCGGGAGGGGGCAATGAGCAGTTCTTC. Translating gives CATSREIAGGGNEQFF.

The chain joins TRBV7-2 to TRBJ2-7, with D perhaps matching TRBD2 (6 bases). CDR3 length: 17 residues. Trimming cost V 1 base and J 0 bases, with 16 bases left between them. From germline, CDR1 is SGHTA and CDR2 FQGNSA. The CDR3 loop reads CASSLGPLAGSSYEQYF. As DNA, the CDR3 is TGTGCCAGCAGCTTAGGCCCCCTCGCCGGGAGCTCCTACGAGCAGTACTTC.

This clonotype was counted between two and nine times. The V call is TRBV19, the J call TRBJ1-3; D gene uncertain. CDR3 size: 17 residues. In germline, CDR1 is LNHDA, CDR2 SQIVND (reference sequence). The V end was cut by 5 bases, the J end by 4 bases, with 21 bases between. CDR3 bases: TGTGCCAGTAGTGCGATCTCACGGACCGCCAGGGGAAACACCATATATTTT. Protein sequence: CASSAISRTARGNTIYF.

This sequence joins TRBV19 and TRBJ2-7; 7 nucleotides align to TRBD1. Trimming at V came to 4 bases and at J to 2 bases, leaving 8 bases not matched to a gene. The CDR3 runs to 15 residues. Germline assignment: CDR1 LNHDA and CDR2 SQIVND (reference sequence). The CDR3 sequence is CASSKYRGLAYEQYF. In nucleotides, the CDR3 is TGTGCCAGTAGTAAGTACAGGGGCCTCGCCTACGAGCAGTACTTC.

The CDR3 coding sequence is TGTGCCAGCAGCCGACGGGAGACCCAGTACTTC. As protein: CASSRRETQYF. The V and J genes are TRBV7-9 and TRBJ2-5; D remains unclear. The V and J ends lost 5 bases and 5 bases respectively, with 6 bases between them. CDR3 length: 11 amino acids. Germline-derived CDR1 and CDR2 are SEHNR and FQNEAQ (reference sequence).

This clonotype was seen only once. CDR3 DNA sequence: TGTGCCAGCAGTTTAATCTCTTGGACGTTCGGCGATACGCAGTATTTT. Protein sequence: CASSLISWTFGDTQYF. The chain couples TRBV28 to TRBJ2-3; D is unclear. Germline CDR1 reads MDHEN; CDR2 reads SYDVKM. V was pared by 2 bases and J by 6 bases, with 18 bases between. This CDR3 is built from 16 residues.

This rearrangement joins TRBV6-5 to TRBJ2-1; D gene ambiguous. The CDR3 is 13 residues long. V was trimmed by 2 bases and J by 4 bases, leaving 6 bases between them. Germline V lookup: CDR1 MNHEY, CDR2 SVGAGI. DNA for the CDR3: TGTGCCAGCAGTTACCAACCGTACAATGAGCAGTTCTTC. Amino acid sequence: CASSYQPYNEQFF.

This chain links TRBV6-2 or TRBV6-3 with TRBJ2-7, with 8 nucleotides matching TRBD2. The germline CDR1 and CDR2 sequences are MNHEY and SVGEGT. This CDR3 contains 18 residues. V shed 6 bases and J 3 bases; nucleotides not matched to a gene: 19. The CDR3 DNA reads as TGTGCCAGCAGCCAAACTGACCTTTTCGGGAGGGTAGGCTACGAGCAGTACTTC. Translated, it gives CASSQTDLFGRVGYEQYF.

V usage is TRBV11-2 and J usage is TRBJ1-2; D is perhaps TRBD1 (5 bases). This CDR3 comprises 13 residues. Germline CDR1 is SGHAT and CDR2 is FQNNGV. V was cut by 4 bases and J by 7 bases, with 13 bases left in between. In nucleotides, the CDR3 is TGTGCCAGCAGCTCCTCCCGGGGGGGTGGCTACACCTTC. This sequence encodes CASSSSRGGGYTF.

This clonotype was seen once. This chain uses TRBV6-4 with TRBJ1-1; TRBD1 is a possible D gene (6 bases). The ends were cut back, 0 bases at V and 10 bases at J, with 18 bases in the middle. Germline V gene data show CDR1 as MRHNA and CDR2 as SNTAGT. The CDR3 has 15 amino acids. This CDR3 is CASSDSSGGRVVAFF. The CDR3 DNA follows: TGTGCCAGCAGTGACTCGAGTGGGGGGCGCGTCGTAGCTTTCTTT.

The CDR3 bases are TGTGCCGGCGACTCCTTAAGAGGCACTGAAGCTTTCTTT. This translates into CAGDSLRGTEAFF. The chain joins TRBV30 to TRBJ1-1; D is uncertain. Per germline, CDR1 GTSNPN and CDR2 SVGIG (reference sequence). The CDR3 totals 13 residues. V was clipped by 8 bases and J by 4 bases, with 17 bases between them.

The chain uses TRBV18 and TRBJ2-5, with no clear D. CDR1 is KGHSH and CDR2 is LQKENI in the germline V gene. The length of the CDR3 is 17 residues. Trimming stripped 4 bases from V and 1 base from J, with 19 bases between. Written as DNA, the CDR3 is TGTGCCAGCTCACGCAACGTGGGTGTCGACCGCCAAGAGACCCAGTACTTC. It translates to CASSRNVGVDRQETQYF.

The chain employs TRBV27 and TRBJ1-2; possibly TRBD1 for D (6 bases). This CDR3 is built from 16 residues. Between the trimmed V and J ends, which lost 2 bases and 5 bases, there was a span of 18 bases. The germline gives CDR1 MNHEY, CDR2 SMNVEV (reference sequence). CDR3 bases: TGTGCCAGCAGTTTAGTGGCAGGGCAGGGGTCATATGGCTACACCTTC. It specifies CASSLVAGQGSYGYTF.

The CDR3 loop reads CASSLSGRPLHF. In nucleotides, the CDR3 is TGTGCCAGCAGCTTATCTGGTCGACCCCTCCACTTT. The chain joins TRBV11-2 to TRBJ1-6; D ambiguous. Germline CDR1 is SGHAT and CDR2 is FQNNGV. The CDR3 has 12 residues. V dropped 2 bases and J dropped 12 bases, with 8 bases sitting between them.

This chain's CDR3 is CASSYGRQGNYGYTF. The CDR3 nucleotides read TGTGCCAGCAGTTACGGGCGACAGGGGAACTATGGCTACACCTTC. The gene calls are TRBV6-5 and TRBJ1-2; 8 bases are shared with TRBD1. The germline gives CDR1 MNHEY, CDR2 SVGAGI. The CDR3 length is 15 residues. The trim removed 2 bases at V and 2 bases at J, leaving 4 bases unmatched.

This clonotype was seen a handful of times. The chain joins TRBV6-1 to TRBJ2-7; a possible D gene is TRBD1 (5 bases). The CDR3 is made up of 11 amino acids. Germline CDR1 is MNHNS and CDR2 is SASEGT. The V end lost 6 bases, the J end lost 6 bases, and 9 bases lay between the germline ends. This CDR3 is CASSTGREQYF. CDR3 bases: TGTGCCAGCAGCACAGGTCGCGAGCAGTACTTC.

This clonotype was counted only a few times. A read error may produce the germline difference seen at one junction end. The chain is built from TRBV6-5 and TRBJ2-3; tentatively, D is TRBD2 (6 bases). This CDR3 is 17 amino acids long. The germline CDR1 and CDR2 sequences are MNHEY and SVGAGI. The CDR3 here is CASTYPLTGTSTDTQYF. CDR3 sequence (DNA): TGTGCCAGCACTTACCCCTTAACCGGGACTAGCACAGATACGCAGTATTTT.

V gene TRBV7-8 combines with J gene TRBJ2-3, with D maybe TRBD2 (6 bases). Per germline, CDR1 SGHVS and CDR2 FQNEAQ. V lost 0 bases and J 2 bases, leaving 24 bases between the germline ends. This CDR3 has 20 amino acids. CDR3 sequence: CASSLAPPNLRRGNTDTQYF. The CDR3 DNA is TGTGCCAGCAGCTTAGCCCCTCCTAACCTCCGGCGGGGAAACACAGATACGCAGTATTTT.

This clonotype appeared a few times. The chain uses TRBV7-2 and TRBJ2-3; 7 bases are shared with TRBD2. The CDR3 runs 18 residues. The germline CDR1 and CDR2 sequences are SGHTA and FQGNSA. The trim removed 4 bases at V and 1 base at J, leaving 14 bases unmatched. For the CDR3, the DNA is TGTGCCAGCAGCTACCGGCGTGGTCAGCGGGAAGGCACAGATACGCAGTATTTT. It specifies CASSYRRGQREGTDTQYF.